The clone carrying this T cell receptor (beta chain) was detected a few times. Antigen specificity is unknown. The assay was immunoSEQ multiplex PCR, and TCRdb's table has in-frame clones only and misses some. The sample shows roughly 130,000 clones, about 93% of them seen only once. These data originate in a study of T cell responses to AZD1222 COVID-19 vaccine. Study-level results: Recipients of AZD1222 seropositive at baseline numbered only 5 to 7. Possibly, clonal diversity was underestimated; donors were largely white British and included more females.

CDR1 SGHVS and CDR2 FQNEAQ come from the germline V gene. This CDR3 has 12 residues. Trimming removed 1 base from V and 6 bases from J, with 4 bases in between. The sample here was peripheral blood, taken 28 days after the second AZD1222 dose. The chain links TRBV7-8 to TRBJ1-5, with D unclear. The clonotype comes from an adult who received the AZD1222 COVID-19 vaccine. The CDR3 sequence: CASSLVGQPQHF. The CDR3 nucleotides read TGTGCCAGCAGCTTAGTGGGTCAGCCCCAGCATTTT.